These T cell receptor beta chains were read from a single sample in a study of shared clonotypes between healthy human individuals. Assay: immunoSEQ multiplex PCR; the TCRdb copy retains only in-frame clones and omits some. Of around 2.5 million clones listed, 80% to 95% are singletons. The material sequenced was naive CD4+ T cells from PBMCs. Receptors originate from a man in his late teens or twenties in good health. Some clones in this sample may be carry-over from other donors' samples. Each CDR3 is given with its conserved first and last residue. Fields, in order: V gene, J gene, CDR3 protein.

>TRBV5-1|TRBJ2-1
CASSPAGTERYNEQFF
>TRBV27|TRBJ2-7
CASSLGPPVGYEQYF
>TRBV6-1|TRBJ1-3
CASSEGFSGGNTIYF
>TRBV19|TRBJ1-2
CASSIQGANYGYTF
>TRBV6-5|TRBJ2-7
CASSPPTSGAYEQYF
>TRBV29-1|TRBJ1-1
CSVGLRGMNTEAFF
>TRBV27|TRBJ2-3
CASSPLRVTDTQYF
>TRBV9|TRBJ1-1
CASSARVDTEAFF
>TRBV5-1|TRBJ2-1
CASSISGSGGNEQFF
>TRBV28|TRBJ2-1
CASRTGQFYNEQFF
>TRBV28|TRBJ2-7
CASSPQGTYEQYF
>TRBV5-1|TRBJ2-2
CASRESGRSNTGELFF
>TRBV27|TRBJ1-4
CASSLFRGSKANEKLFF
>TRBV7-9|TRBJ2-5
CASSLGGQGTQYF
>TRBV30|TRBJ1-2
CAWSVGGAGLLTF
>TRBV29-1|TRBJ1-2
CSGSWMAGPGYTF
>TRBV27|TRBJ1-4
CASKSAGNEKLFF
>TRBV5-6|TRBJ1-2
CASSQGGGYTF
>TRBV28|TRBJ2-7
CASSWFYEQYF
>TRBV4-2|TRBJ1-3
CASSQDSGTSAIYF
>TRBV29-1|TRBJ1-2
CSVVKTDLNYGYTF
>TRBV5-4|TRBJ2-7
CASSLGLAAEQYF
>TRBV28|TRBJ1-1
CASSLSRGAFF
>TRBV7-2|TRBJ1-1
CASSQQTNTEAFF
>TRBV5-1|TRBJ2-1
CASSLDSYTYYNEQFF
>TRBV4-3|TRBJ1-1
CASSRGDEAFF
>TRBV10-1|TRBJ1-2
CASRATGNYGYTF
>TRBV28|TRBJ2-7
CASSFFTGQGYEQYF
>TRBV28|TRBJ2-7
CASSFGTGAYEQYF
>TRBV2|TRBJ1-2
CASSGTADGYTF
>TRBV5-1|TRBJ2-7
CASSAIGEPYEQYF
>TRBV11-3|TRBJ2-4
CASSLEAGGNIQYF
>TRBV7-9|TRBJ1-1
CASSLGEGTGQRSEAFF
>TRBV7-9|TRBJ1-1
CASSRRDGMNTEAFF
>TRBV7-3|TRBJ2-6
CASSLTGSSGANVLTF
>TRBV21-1|TRBJ2-6
CASSKETSQGPSSGANVLTF
>TRBV5-4|TRBJ2-2
CASSPGQANTGELFF
>TRBV5-1|TRBJ2-7
CASSPREGYEQYF
>TRBV28|TRBJ1-2
CASSFPFHYGYTF
>TRBV14|TRBJ2-2
CASSRYRAANTGELFF
>TRBV5-1|TRBJ2-3
CASSLAIAGGPTDTQYF
>TRBV5-1|TRBJ1-1
CASSADRGWNTEAFF
>TRBV11-2|TRBJ2-7
CASREGLAGVTEQYF
>TRBV11-2|TRBJ2-1
CASSRGGRGADNEQFF
>TRBV21-1|TRBJ2-5
CAGPLGAKETQYF
>TRBV29-1|TRBJ1-2
CSAEDRVDYGYTF
>TRBV5-5|TRBJ2-1
CASSLTGSPYNEQFF
>TRBV9|TRBJ2-1
CASSGQGSPLEQFF
>TRBV10-1|TRBJ2-2
CASSASTNTGELFF
>TRBV7-8|TRBJ2-7
CASSLGGTVSYEQYF
>TRBV4-2|TRBJ2-1
CASSQEWAAGYNEQFF
>TRBV10-1|TRBJ2-2
CASSGPLSGTNTGELFF
>TRBV6-1|TRBJ2-3
CATIRSSGRADTQYF
>TRBV5-4|TRBJ2-1
CASSLRLAGGNEQFF
>TRBV5-1|TRBJ1-2
CASSPHRGIDGYTF
>TRBV28|TRBJ1-2
CASSTTSDNYGYTF
>TRBV5-1|TRBJ1-1
CASSLAGQVRAFF
>TRBV6-5|TRBJ2-7
CASRIRGQGTYEQYF
>TRBV7-2|TRBJ2-3
CASSEGIFSTDTQYF